The clone carrying this T cell receptor (beta chain) has just one count. This record belongs to a study of blood T cell repertoires in COVID-19. Categorization into cohorts depended on clinical history that participants reported. The protocol was immunoSEQ multiplex PCR, while the TCRdb copy is restricted to in-frame clones and leaves out a portion. There are roughly 300,000 clones in the sample; 80% to 90% occur only once, and 3.5% to 5% lies in the top ten. Trimming removed 4 bases from V and 2 bases from J, with 15 bases in between. This CDR3 has 17 amino acids. Germline V CDR1 and CDR2: MGHRA, YSYEKL.

The sequenced material came from PBMCs or T cells enriched from blood (not recorded which). V gene TRBV4-1 combines with J gene TRBJ1-6, with a possible D match to TRBD1 (6 bases). This clonotype originated in a young man who had recovered from COVID-19. The CDR3 sequence is CASSLSGWGPYNSPLHF. The DNA for the CDR3 is TGCGCCAGCAGCCTCTCTGGATGGGGGCCCTATAATTCACCCCTCCACTTT.